The subject of this entry is one T cell receptor (beta chain). This clonotype occurred a few times. Its recognized antigen is unknown. Per-nucleotide qualities are absent, and no much larger clonotype sits a single base away. The data are from a study of T-cell reconstitution after alpha-beta-depleted transplantation in children (dated by TCRdb to the mid-2010s). A note on the overall study: Using TCR repertoire profiling, the study quantitatively followed how T-cell immune reconstitution unfolded in children after TCRalphabeta/CD19-depleted allogeneic hematopoietic cell transplantation. Study-wide findings and limitations: The high TCRbeta diversity at day 60 in some patients was ascribed to recipient T cells and intrathymic progenitors that had survived conditioning. The apparently early recovery of alphabetaT-cell counts about two months after transplant reportedly depended on only several hundred rapidly expanded clones that came from non-depleted graft cells. Hyperexpanded clone frequencies declined over subsequent months; after one year, T-cell counts and TCRbeta diversity were mostly attributed to newly produced T cells.

The CDR3 runs 13 amino acids, cysteine and phenylalanine included. Left in the record is the CDR3 DNA by itself, 39 bases read in frame from the first base. The germline V gene (reference sequence) specifies DFQATT as CDR1 and SNEGSKA as CDR2. After removal of 6 bases from V and 4 bases from J, the junction retains 6 bases not matched to a gene. The protocol used for the library was PCR. Sequencer: Illumina HiSeq 2500. TCR library preparation used molecular barcoding, with unique molecular identifiers applied to normalize quantification of the TCRbeta repertoire. Clones were called with MiXCR by TCRdb after fastp trimmed the public reads at Q25, and only in-frame beta chains were retained. Each CDR3 protein appears once, grouped with its most common genes and DNA. Counted in this sample were 500,000 or so distinct CDR3 sequences; 9.5% to 12% of them appeared once. The ten largest clones add up to 14% of the sample.

Read against the paper, the sample's treatment or condition label means: allogeneic hematopoietic cell transplantation with graft depleted of TCRalphabeta T cells and CD19 B cells. Transplant recipients were children who received TCRalphabeta/CD19-depleted allogeneic hematopoietic cell grafts. Sequenced here: PBMCs, mostly from graft donor cells, sampled 180 days after TCRalphabeta/CD19-depleted stem cell transplant. The rearranged chain carries TRBV20-1 and TRBJ2-3; 8 central bases correspond to TRBD2. The sequence was collected from a female patient between 2 and 10 years old who had a stem cell transplant for aplastic anemia, so the T cells may come from the graft donor. The nucleotide sequence reads as follows: TGCAGTGCCCAAGGGCGGGAGGCAGATACGCAGTATTTT. Translation gives CSAQGREADTQYF.